This T cell receptor (beta chain) was captured in a study of T-cell reconstitution after alpha-beta-depleted transplantation in children. Library preparation (for TCRbeta) was performed with unique molecular identifiers. MiXCR, run by TCRdb on the PCR reads, gives a single entry per CDR3 protein. The sample has about 360,000 distinct CDR3 sequences; less than 15% are singletons. This CDR3 comprises 15 residues. Germline CDR1 SGHTA, CDR2 FQGNSA. The ends lost 9 bases at V and 8 bases at J; junction bases unmatched: 12. The source was PBMCs, collected from the stem cell graft. The chain joins TRBV7-2 to TRBJ2-3, with TRBD2 identical over 12 bases. The origin of this receptor is a human donor who donated a stem cell graft to a child with Fanconi anemia. In DNA form, the CDR3 reads TGTGCCAGTCTCCCGGCTAGCGGGGGGGCAGGTACGCAGTATTTT. Translation gives CASLPASGGAGTQYF. The full variable domain, completed using reference TRBV7-2 and TRBJ2-3, is GAGVSQSPSNKVTEKGKDVELRCDPISGHTALYWYRQSLGQGLEFLIYFQGNSAPDKSGLPSDRFSAERTGGSVSTLTIQRTQQEDSAVYLCASLPASGGAGTQYFGPGTRLTVL.